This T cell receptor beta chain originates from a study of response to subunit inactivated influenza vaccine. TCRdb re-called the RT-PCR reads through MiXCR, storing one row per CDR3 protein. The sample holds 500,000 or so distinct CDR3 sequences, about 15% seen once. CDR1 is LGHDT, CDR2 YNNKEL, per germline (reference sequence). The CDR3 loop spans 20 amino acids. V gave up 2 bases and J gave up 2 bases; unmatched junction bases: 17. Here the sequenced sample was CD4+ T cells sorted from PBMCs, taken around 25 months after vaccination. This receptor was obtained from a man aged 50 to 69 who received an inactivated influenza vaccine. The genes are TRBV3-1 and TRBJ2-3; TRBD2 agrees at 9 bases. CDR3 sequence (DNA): TGTGCCAGCAGCCAACCCAGGGGGTCTTTTAGCGGGGGACCCACAGATACGCAGTATTTT. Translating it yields CASSQPRGSFSGGPTDTQYF.